This T cell receptor beta chain was identified during a study of blood T cell repertoires in COVID-19. Repertoires were generated with immunoSEQ multiplex PCR, while TCRdb's copy carries only in-frame clones and drops some. The table includes roughly 220,000 clones, roughly 89% detected once. Trimming pared 7 bases from V and 8 bases from J, leaving 17 bases between. Germline V gene lookup returns CDR1 LNHDA and CDR2 SQIVND (reference sequence). The length of the CDR3 is 13 residues. Participants in the exposed group had met a COVID-19 case in the 2 weeks before joining the study. J is TRBJ1-1 and V is TRBV19; TRBD1 might be the D (5 bases). This TCR was sampled from a man under 40 who had been exposed to COVID-19. The sequencing sample was made of PBMCs or T cells enriched from blood (not recorded which). The CDR3 DNA is TGTGCCAGTAATACCATGGGGGGGGACGAAGCTTTCTTT. This codes for CASNTMGGDEAFF. Combining the CDR3 with reference TRBV19 and TRBJ1-1 gives the whole variable domain DGGITQSPKYLFRKEGQNVTLSCEQNLNHDAMYWYRQDPGQGLRLIYYSQIVNDFQKGDIAEGYSVSREKKESFPLTVTSAQKNPTAFYLCASNTMGGDEAFFGQGTRLTVV.